This TCR beta chain was captured by sequencing in a study of cytomegalovirus exposure and HLA in healthy donors (dated by TCRdb to the late 2010s). Background for the entire study: An earlier analysis of some 500 of the donors reported approximately 300 Gb of sequence data and around 120 million unique TCR beta sequences from around 200 million T cells. Among over 350 genotyped donors of the cohort, an average of about 240,000 unique TCR beta nucleotide sequences were sequenced per donor, roughly a sixth of them non-productive. Both class I and class II loci were covered by HLA typing, at four-digit resolution. Typing coverage varied by locus: roughly 629-630 donors for A, B, C, DRB1 and DQB1; more than 500 for DQA1; about 600 for DPA1; 450 to 480 for DPB1. In the later analysis, no new phenotypic data were used to find candidate immune exposures; instead, reliance was placed on TCR beta sequences and their occurrence across donors. A later genetic analysis took genome-wide SNP genotypes for about 65% of the 666 donors and used that subset as a discovery cohort. The study used immunosequencing to profile the T cell repertoires of hundreds of subjects and linked those repertoires to cytomegalovirus serostatus. The aim of the study was to test whether cataloging public T cell receptors could identify signatures of past pathogen exposure. Donor age, sex, ethnicity and CMV serostatus were compiled together with the repertoire data. To decide whether each TCR beta V gene segment behaved as functional or pseudogenic, an earlier analysis of approximately 620 of the donors relied on high-throughput TCR beta sequencing. The genetic ancestry cluster associated with self-reported Caucasian donors included about four fifths of the roughly 400 genotyped donors. Approximately 330 gigabases of sequencing data and 70 million to 95 million unique TCR sequences made up an early release that covered 500 to 650 HLA-typed donors. Every discovery cohort repertoire had been produced on one sequencing platform. Roughly 5 DR-DQ haplotypes were handled as single units for association and clustering, since linkage in the cohort was strong. Besides the first cohort of approximately 710 subjects, a separate validation cohort made up of around 120 different subjects was used. To predict cytomegalovirus infection status, the study brought together high-throughput TCR immunosequencing, statistical association of individual TCRs with disease status, and machine learning. To study patterns of TCR occurrence, a later analysis re-analyzed previously published TCR beta repertoires from 700 or so donors and added high-resolution HLA genotyping.

About this clone: This clone's antigen is unknown. There are no base qualities to consult, and no much larger clone falls within one base.

The library was built by means of the immunoSEQ multiplex PCR assay. For the multiplex PCR, a mixture combining 60 forward primers for TCR Vbeta segments and 13 reverse primers for TCR Jbeta segments was used. A multiplex PCR assay on genomic DNA amplified the CDR3 region of rearranged TCR beta genes. The amplified TCR beta libraries were sequenced on the Illumina HiSeq System as 87-base-pair reads. Under the source paper's analysis protocol: A later analysis counted around 72 million unique TCR beta chains across the 650 to 700 repertoires, and around 9.9 million of these chains were shared by at least two donors. To remove PCR and sequencing errors, raw reads were error-corrected and collapsed into unique sequences using a nearest-neighbor algorithm that merged closely related sequences. V, D and J gene segments were assigned by aligning CDR3 sequences to IMGT reference sequences. For a sequence to be retained, a match of at least six nucleotides to both a V gene segment and a J gene segment was required. A rearrangement was called productive if the CDR3 had no stop codons and remained in frame with V and J, and every other rearrangement was called non-productive. Following IMGT convention, CDR3 was defined as the stretch from the second conserved V-encoded cysteine to the conserved J-encoded phenylalanine. The earlier analysis of 500 to 600 of the donors excluded sequences that lacked an unambiguous match to a single V gene segment. In an earlier analysis of approximately 610 of the donors, V segments were called functional above 56.7% productive rearrangements and were called segregating when the between-donor standard deviation exceeded 5%. A statistical classification framework was developed to diagnose cytomegalovirus status using the catalog of TCR beta chain sequences. V and J gene assignment, in a later analysis, came from comparing TCR nucleotide sequences with IMGT/GENE-DB human TR gene sequences. A later analysis assigned CDR3 sequences and most-parsimonious VDJ recombination scenarios with the TCRdist pipeline. In a later analysis, each TCR beta chain was defined by its CDR3 amino acid sequence together with its V-gene family, and reads lacking a unique V-gene family were excluded. As a way to deal with suspected cross-contamination and a sequencing artifact, a later analysis dropped 450 to 600 nucleotide sequences that were highly shared and had low generation probability. A later analysis calculated a clonal expansion index for each public chain from normalized within-repertoire ranks of inferred template counts. Generation probabilities in a later analysis came from a VDJ recombination model fitted to out-of-frame rearrangements, and those results were checked against IGoR. Hypergeometric tests were used in a later analysis to score TCR-TCR, TCR-HLA and TCR-CMV co-occurrence, with a repertoire-size bias correction applied to the TCR pairs. False discovery rates were estimated in a later analysis by permuting HLA or CMV assignments 20 times. In a later analysis, co-occurring TCRs were grouped using DBSCAN, with TCRdist sequence similarity added in when clustering inside HLA-allele-positive subsets. Repertoires with fewer than 30,000 or more than 120,000 public chains, plus five repertoires with anomalous nucleotide sharing, were excluded from co-occurrence clustering. This immuneACCESS table, as held by TCRdb, lists in-frame sequences with V and J called but not all clones. Of the missing ones, under half trace to an unresolved V gene in checked studies; the others have no known cause. The V and J calls and clone size are taken from that table; D and trimming were inferred from the DNA. Here the sample has about 100,000 clones; roughly 80% occur a single time. Around 7.5% of the sample is held by the ten biggest clonotypes.

CDR1 and CDR2 were assigned from the germline V gene (reference sequence) as LNHDA and SQIVND. Ends trimmed: V by 6 bases, J by 4 bases; bases unmatched to a gene: 4. From cysteine to phenylalanine, the CDR3 is 13 amino acids long. Just the 39-base CDR3 DNA is kept, in frame starting at base 1. The cohort was made up of approximately 670 healthy bone marrow donors. Cohort members were all nominally healthy when sampled, although unrecorded immune exposures were likely present. The donor was CMV seropositive and belonged to the group of a few hundred seropositive cohort members. A peripheral blood sample was provided by each donor, and peripheral blood mononuclear cells were used for TCR beta sequencing. Genomic DNA extraction from the blood cell samples was performed with the Qiagen DNeasy Blood Extraction Kit. What the research found in general, with its limitations: Compared with the roughly 670-donor mean, donors in an Asian-associated ancestry cluster had fewer N-insertions in productive TCRs, according to a later genetic analysis. The earlier analysis of around 600 of the donors excluded 15 to 20 rarely observed V segments, including chromosome 9 orphons, because counts were too low. Because some donors lacked HLA typing at each locus, the association tests relied only on the typed subset. In a later analysis, most CMV-associated TCR beta chains were found to appear HLA-restricted, with HLA associations seemingly driven largely by CMV exposure. A further reported finding was that TCR beta sequences accurately predicted the HLA-A and HLA-B alleles for most subjects in the first cohort. In a later analysis, the rate of TCR association differed among HLA loci, with DRB1 alleles having the most associated TCRs and HLA-C alleles having the fewest. Correlated functional status among segregating V segments might be attributable to linkage disequilibrium, but an unknown experimental factor could not be ruled out. V-gene and J-gene trimming of TCR beta chains was associated with a missense DCLRE1C variant in a later genetic analysis, and the association was replicated in an independent cohort. An earlier analysis of approximately 600 of the donors showed that most TCR beta V segments appeared in productive rearrangements either about 87% or about 30% of the time, which broadly matched IMGT annotations. CMV serostatus was the only immune exposure information available for the cohort. A cluster of highly shared sequence variants was judged likely to represent a technical artifact of the sequencing pipeline. In this cohort, only TCR beta chains were sequenced, and detectable features were limited by the absence of alpha or paired-chain data. Across donors, most TCR sequences were observed very rarely, whereas some public TCRs were present in many individuals. The presence/absence analyses assumed that sequencing depth was roughly uniform across donors, and that assumption may not be true. A later analysis found that HLA-associated TCR beta chains were more clonally expanded and had lower generation probabilities than equally common non-associated chains. Because the 87-base-pair reads could not distinguish some IMGT-functional V segments, including TRBV6-2 and TRBV6-3, those segments were excluded. The study listed 150 to 200 TCR beta chains as associated with cytomegalovirus. Assigning TCR associations to individual alleles was difficult when HLA alleles, especially DR and DQ, strongly co-occurred. In vitro tests confirmed that a few of the cytomegalovirus-associated TCR beta chains recognize cytomegalovirus antigens. It was suggested by the authors that the approach could potentially be generalized to other disease states and immunological phenotypes. In both the original and validation cohorts, the classifier was reported to diagnose cytomegalovirus status with high specificity and sensitivity. At a false discovery rate of 0.05, a later analysis linked around 15,000 TCR beta sequences to specific HLA alleles. Several of the top co-occurrence clusters appeared to be linked to parvovirus B19, influenza, CMV and Epstein-Barr virus, according to a later analysis.

The sequencing sample was made of PBMCs. The rearrangement joined TRBV19 to TRBJ2-5, with 8 bases aligning to TRBD2. The TCR comes from a man over 45 in good health and CMV-seropositive. The CDR3 here reads CASSGGAAETQYF. The nucleotide sequence is TGTGCCAGTAGCGGGGGGGCCGCAGAGACCCAGTACTTC.